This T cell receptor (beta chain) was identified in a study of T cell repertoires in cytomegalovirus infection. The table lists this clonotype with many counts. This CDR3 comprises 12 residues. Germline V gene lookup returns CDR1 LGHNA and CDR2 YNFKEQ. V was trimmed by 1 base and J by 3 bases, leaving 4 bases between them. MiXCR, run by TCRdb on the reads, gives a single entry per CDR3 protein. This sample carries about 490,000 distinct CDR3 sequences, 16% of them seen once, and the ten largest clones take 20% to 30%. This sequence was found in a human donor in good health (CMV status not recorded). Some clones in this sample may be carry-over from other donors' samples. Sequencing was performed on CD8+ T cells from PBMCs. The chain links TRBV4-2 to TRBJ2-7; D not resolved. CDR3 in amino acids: CASSQGNYEQYF. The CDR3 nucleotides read TGTGCCAGCAGCCAAGGTAACTACGAGCAGTACTTC.